One sample yielded the 25 T cell receptor beta chains listed below, sequenced in a study of T cell responses to AZD1222 COVID-19 vaccine. Assay used: immunoSEQ multiplex PCR; TCRdb lists only in-frame clones, some missing. The sample yields some 150,000 clones, 90% to 95% seen once. The specimen was peripheral blood, collected on day 0 of AZD1222 vaccination. These receptors came from an adult in good health.

The chain joins TRBV30 to TRBJ2-7, with D possibly TRBD2 on 7 matching bases. V was pared by 4 bases and J by 1 base, with 20 bases between. Germline assignment: CDR1 GTSNPN and CDR2 SVGIG (reference sequence). This CDR3 comprises 16 residues. The CDR3: CAWTRGARVGSYEQYF. The CDR3, as DNA: TGTGCCTGGACCCGGGGGGCCCGGGTGGGGTCCTACGAGCAGTACTTC. Full variable domain (outside the CDR3, taken from reference TRBV30 and TRBJ2-7): SQTIHQWPATLVQPVGSPLSLECTVEGTSNPNLYWYRQAAGRGLQLLFYSVGIGQISSEVPQNLSASRPQDRQFILSSKKLLLSDSGFYLCAWTRGARVGSYEQYFGPGTRLTVT.

The table lists this clone with a count of one. V usage is TRBV7-8 and J usage is TRBJ1-3; 9 bases agree with TRBD1. Germline CDR1 is SGHVS and CDR2 is FQNEAQ. V was pared by 6 bases and J by 0 bases, with 12 bases of the junction left unmatched. This CDR3 comprises 18 residues. The CDR3 loop is CASRVGPGTGNSGNTIYF. CDR3 nucleotide sequence: TGTGCCAGCAGGGTGGGTCCCGGGACAGGGAACTCTGGAAACACCATATATTTT.

This rearrangement joins TRBV7-2 to TRBJ1-4, with a weak D call TRBD1 (5 bases). Germline V gene data show CDR1 as SGHTA and CDR2 as FQGNSA. V was trimmed by 5 bases and J by 8 bases, leaving 18 bases between them. The CDR3 has 15 residues. The CDR3 nucleotides read TGTGCCAGCAGCCTCCAGGGAGGAAGCGGGGAAAAACTGTTTTTT. It translates to CASSLQGGSGEKLFF.

The chain combines TRBV5-1 with TRBJ2-7; D is perhaps TRBD1 or TRBD2 (5 bases each). Germline CDR1 is SGHRS and CDR2 is YFSETQ. The CDR3 sequence is 15 residues long. Between the trimmed V and J ends, which lost 4 bases and 0 bases, there was a span of 14 bases. The CDR3 here is CASSEGSLSSYEQYF. CDR3 sequence (DNA): TGCGCCAGCAGCGAGGGGTCCCTGAGCTCCTACGAGCAGTACTTC.

This clone was recorded only once. J is TRBJ1-2 and V is TRBV19; D possibly corresponds to TRBD1 (6 bases). V gave up 0 bases and J gave up 5 bases, with 13 bases separating them. Germline CDR1 and CDR2: LNHDA and SQIVND (reference sequence). This CDR3 is built from 15 residues. The CDR3 region is CASSIDTGARYGYTF. CDR3 nucleotide sequence: TGTGCCAGTAGTATAGATACGGGGGCGAGGTATGGCTACACCTTC.

The CDR3 DNA follows: TGTGCCTGGAGGGACAGGGGGAGAGTCAATGAAAAACTGTTTTTT. It specifies CAWRDRGRVNEKLFF. The rearrangement links TRBV30 to TRBJ1-4; 10 bases are a match to TRBD1. CDR1 is GTSNPN and CDR2 is SVGIG in the germline V gene (reference sequence). V dropped 3 bases and J dropped 5; count of bases not matched to a gene: 6. The CDR3 covers 15 residues.

This rearrangement joins TRBV7-2 to TRBJ1-1; a possible D gene is TRBD1 (6 bases). CDR1 is SGHTA and CDR2 is FQGNSA in the germline V gene. The V and J ends lost 4 bases and 1 base respectively, with 10 bases between them. CDR3 length: 14 residues. CDR3 bases: TGTGCCAGCAGCTCATCGGGACAGAACACTGAAGCTTTCTTT. The encoded protein is CASSSSGQNTEAFF.

This clone has a count of ten or more. The chain combines TRBV23-1 with TRBJ2-7; D assignment may be TRBD1 or TRBD2 (5 bases each). TRBV23-1 is an ORF for which the function is uncertain. The germline V and J ends were trimmed by 2 bases and 0 bases, with 23 bases remaining between them. The length of the CDR3 is 19 residues. CDR3 region: CASSQNRFRWGYTSYEQYF. In DNA, the CDR3 is TGCGCCAGCAGTCAAAATCGTTTTCGTTGGGGGTACACCTCCTACGAGCAGTACTTC.

V usage is TRBV10-3 and J usage is TRBJ2-1; TRBD2 matches at 10 bases. The CDR3 has 15 amino acids. V lost 8 bases, J lost 7 bases, and 11 bases stayed unmatched. The germline V gene has CDR1 ENHRY and CDR2 SYGVKD. The CDR3 region is CAIAAAGGTGNEQFF. The CDR3 region has the DNA TGTGCCATCGCCGCAGCGGGAGGGACGGGGAATGAGCAGTTCTTC.

The chain joins TRBV7-3 to TRBJ1-2; 11 nucleotides line up with TRBD1. V was pared by 2 bases and J by 4 bases, with 0 bases of the junction left unmatched. Germline V CDR1 and CDR2: SGHTA, FQGTGA. CDR3 length equals 14 residues. The CDR3 protein is CASSLGTGGYGYTF. As DNA, the CDR3 is TGTGCCAGCAGCTTAGGGACAGGGGGCTATGGCTACACCTTC.

The rearrangement uses TRBV19 and TRBJ1-4; no definite D call. Deletions cut 10 bases from V and 7 bases from J, with 16 bases between. The length of the CDR3 is 13 residues. CDR1 is LNHDA and CDR2 is SQIVND in the germline V gene (reference sequence). The CDR3 region is CATGLRYGEKLFF. CDR3 coding DNA: TGTGCCACTGGACTTCGCTATGGTGAAAAACTGTTTTTT.

The chain carries TRBV19 and TRBJ2-3; 7 bases fit TRBD1. There are 17 residues in the CDR3. Germline-derived CDR1 and CDR2 are LNHDA and SQIVND (reference sequence). Germline trimming cut 1 base from V and 2 bases from J; bases unmatched to any gene: 9. The DNA for the CDR3 is TGTGCCAGTAGTATAGGAGGGGGCGGGCCCCTCACAGATACGCAGTATTTT. Translation gives CASSIGGGGPLTDTQYF.

The J gene is TRBJ2-7, the V gene TRBV19; 12 bases fit TRBD2. V trimming: 4 bases; J trimming: 3 bases; junction bases outside the gene matches: 4. This CDR3 region has 15 residues. Germline CDR1 and CDR2: LNHDA and SQIVND (reference sequence). CDR3 in amino acids: CASSTGLAGIYEQYF. CDR3 sequence (DNA): TGTGCCAGTAGTACCGGACTAGCGGGGATCTACGAGCAGTACTTC. The whole variable domain, filled in from reference TRBV19 and TRBJ2-7, reads DGGITQSPKYLFRKEGQNVTLSCEQNLNHDAMYWYRQDPGQGLRLIYYSQIVNDFQKGDIAEGYSVSREKKESFPLTVTSAQKNPTAFYLCASSTGLAGIYEQYFGPGTRLTVT.

DNA of the CDR3: TGTGCCAGTAGTATTCGGCTGGATGGCTACACCTTC. Its translation is CASSIRLDGYTF. V is TRBV19 and J is TRBJ1-2; D remains unclear. The CDR3 consists of 12 residues. Germline V gene lookup returns CDR1 LNHDA and CDR2 SQIVND (reference sequence). The ends were cut back, 3 bases at V and 6 bases at J, with 8 bases in the middle.

The gene calls are TRBV2 and TRBJ1-6, with 7 positions matching TRBD1. This CDR3 is built from 14 residues. Germline CDR1 reads SNHLY; CDR2 reads FYNNEI. The junction had 5 bases not matched to a gene; V was cut back by 5 bases and J by 7 bases. The CDR3: CASSKTGLNSPLHF. The CDR3 DNA reads as TGTGCCAGCAGTAAGACAGGGTTGAATTCACCCCTCCACTTT.

V gene TRBV5-4 combines with J gene TRBJ1-3; D is uncertain. The CDR3 runs to 15 residues. CDR1 is SGHNT and CDR2 is YYREEE in the germline V gene (reference sequence). V shed 0 bases and J shed 0 bases, with 7 bases lying between them. The CDR3 bases are TGTGCCAGCAGCTTGGGACCGGGCTCTGGAAACACCATATATTTT. It encodes CASSLGPGSGNTIYF.

The V gene is TRBV29-1, the J gene TRBJ2-3, with 11 bases fitting TRBD2. After removal of 3 bases from V and 3 bases from J, the junction contained 5 bases not matched to a gene. This CDR3 is built from 15 residues. Looked up from germline, CDR1 is SQVTM and CDR2 is ANQGSEA. The CDR3 DNA reads TGCAGCGTTGACCGGGGACTAGCGGTGACAGATACGCAGTATTTT. Its protein product is CSVDRGLAVTDTQYF.

The V call is TRBV11-2, the J call TRBJ1-2; perhaps TRBD1 as D (5 bases). This CDR3 has 12 amino acids. In germline, CDR1 is SGHAT, CDR2 FQNNGV. V lost 6 bases and J 8 bases, leaving 13 bases between the germline ends. The CDR3 protein is CASRQSGSGYTF. The DNA for the CDR3 is TGTGCCAGCAGGCAGTCAGGGAGCGGCTACACCTTC.

This sequence joins TRBV7-8 and TRBJ1-4; D possibly corresponds to TRBD1 (6 bases). Germline CDR1 is SGHVS and CDR2 is FQNEAQ. The CDR3 sequence is 16 residues long. Between the trimmed V and J ends, which lost 2 bases and 6 bases, there was a span of 16 bases. Here the CDR3 DNA reads TGTGCCAGCAGCTTATACAGGGTCCCAAAGGATGAAAAACTGTTTTTT. Translated, it gives CASSLYRVPKDEKLFF. The entire variable domain, with the rest obtained from reference TRBV7-8 and TRBJ1-4, is as follows: GAGVSQSPRYKVAKRGQDVALRCDPISGHVSLFWYQQALGQGPEFLTYFQNEAQLDKSGLPSDRFFAERPEGSVSTLKIQRTQQEDSAVYLCASSLYRVPKDEKLFFGSGTQLSVL.

In its sample, this clone was seen once. V usage is TRBV18 and J usage is TRBJ1-2; 8 bases are a match to TRBD1. This CDR3 spans 16 amino acids. Germline V lookup: CDR1 KGHSH, CDR2 LQKENI. J was trimmed by 9 bases and V by 5 bases; bases with no gene match: 17. CDR3 sequence: CASSTGGTGTGLSYTF. DNA for the CDR3: TGTGCCAGCTCAACGGGGGGTACCGGGACAGGACTCAGCTACACCTTC.

V is TRBV7-9 and J is TRBJ2-1, with 15 positions matching TRBD2. The CDR3 runs to 18 residues. Germline V lookup: CDR1 SEHNR, CDR2 FQNEAQ (reference sequence). With 3 bases clipped from V and 4 bases from J, the junction kept 7 bases outside the gene matches. This CDR3 is CASSFGLAGGPTYNEQFF. CDR3 DNA sequence: TGTGCCAGCAGCTTCGGACTAGCGGGAGGGCCTACTTACAATGAGCAGTTCTTC.

This clone was seen only a few times. The V call is TRBV27, the J call TRBJ1-3; 11 bases fit TRBD1. V was clipped by 2 bases and J by 4 bases; unmatched bases: 1. The germline gives CDR1 MNHEY, CDR2 SMNVEV (reference sequence). The CDR3 is made up of 15 amino acids. The CDR3 region is CASSLGTGGGNTIYF. DNA for the CDR3: TGTGCCAGCAGTTTAGGGACAGGGGGAGGAAACACCATATATTTT.

V is TRBV4-1 and J is TRBJ1-1; the D is unclear. The CDR3 covers 13 residues. Trimming stripped 2 bases from V and 10 bases from J, with 14 bases between. CDR1 MGHRA and CDR2 YSYEKL come from the germline V gene. CDR3 region: CASSQLGVGLAFF. The CDR3 DNA sequence: TGCGCCAGCAGCCAATTAGGTGTAGGGCTAGCTTTCTTT.

The rearrangement links TRBV6-5 to TRBJ2-7; D possibly corresponds to TRBD1 (5 bases). V lost 2 bases and J lost 0, with 11 bases in between. The germline V gene encodes CDR1 MNHEY and CDR2 SVGAGI. This CDR3 region has 15 residues. The CDR3 sequence is CASSYRTGSSYEQYF. In DNA form, the CDR3 reads TGTGCCAGCAGTTACCGCACAGGTAGCTCCTACGAGCAGTACTTC.

The V call is TRBV14, the J call TRBJ2-1; 11 positions match TRBD2. The trim removed 0 bases at V and 2 bases at J, leaving 3 bases unmatched. Germline CDR1 reads SGHDN; CDR2 reads FVKESK. This CDR3 spans 17 amino acids. The CDR3 sequence: CASSQDPGLAAYNEQFF. CDR3 nucleotides: TGTGCCAGCAGCCAAGATCCGGGACTAGCGGCCTACAATGAGCAGTTCTTC.